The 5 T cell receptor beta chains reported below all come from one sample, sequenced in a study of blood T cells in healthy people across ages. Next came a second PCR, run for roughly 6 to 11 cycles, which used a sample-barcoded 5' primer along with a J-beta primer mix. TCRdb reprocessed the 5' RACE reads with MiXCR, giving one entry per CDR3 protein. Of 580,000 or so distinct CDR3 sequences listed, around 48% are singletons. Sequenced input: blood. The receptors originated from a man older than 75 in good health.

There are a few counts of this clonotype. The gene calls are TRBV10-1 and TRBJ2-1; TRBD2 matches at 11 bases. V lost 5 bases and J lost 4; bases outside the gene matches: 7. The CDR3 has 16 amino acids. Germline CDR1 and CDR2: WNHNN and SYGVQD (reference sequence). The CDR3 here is CASSNAASGGYNEQFF. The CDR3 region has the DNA TGCGCCAGCAGTAACGCCGCTAGCGGGGGGTACAATGAGCAGTTCTTC.

DNA of the CDR3: TGTGCCAGCGTCTCAACAAATTCACCCCTCCACTTT. Protein sequence: CASVSTNSPLHF. The chain joins TRBV6-2 or TRBV6-3 to TRBJ1-6; D gene ambiguous. The CDR3 is 12 residues long. Germline assignment: CDR1 MNHEY and CDR2 SVGEGT. The V end was cut by 8 bases, the J end by 7 bases, with 9 bases between.

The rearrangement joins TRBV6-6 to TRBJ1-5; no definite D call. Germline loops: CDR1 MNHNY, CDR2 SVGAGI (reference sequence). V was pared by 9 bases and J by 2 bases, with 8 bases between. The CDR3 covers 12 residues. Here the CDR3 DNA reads TGTGCCAGTCAAGTGGGCAATCAGCCCCAGCATTTT. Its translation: CASQVGNQPQHF.

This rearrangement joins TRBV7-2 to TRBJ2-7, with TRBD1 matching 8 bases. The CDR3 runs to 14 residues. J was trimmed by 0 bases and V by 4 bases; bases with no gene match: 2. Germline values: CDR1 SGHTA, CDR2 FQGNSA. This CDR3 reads CASSWDRSSYEQYF. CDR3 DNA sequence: TGTGCCAGCAGCTGGGACAGGAGCTCCTACGAGCAGTACTTC. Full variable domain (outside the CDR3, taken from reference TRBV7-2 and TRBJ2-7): GAGVSQSPSNKVTEKGKDVELRCDPISGHTALYWYRQSLGQGLEFLIYFQGNSAPDKSGLPSDRFSAERTGGSVSTLTIQRTQQEDSAVYLCASSWDRSSYEQYFGPGTRLTVT.

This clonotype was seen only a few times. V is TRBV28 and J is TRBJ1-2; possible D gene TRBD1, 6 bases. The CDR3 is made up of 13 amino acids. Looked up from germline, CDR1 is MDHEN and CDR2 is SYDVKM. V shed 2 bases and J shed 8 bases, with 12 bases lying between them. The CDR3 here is CASSLTGPPGYTF. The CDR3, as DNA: TGTGCCAGCAGTTTAACAGGGCCCCCGGGCTACACCTTC.